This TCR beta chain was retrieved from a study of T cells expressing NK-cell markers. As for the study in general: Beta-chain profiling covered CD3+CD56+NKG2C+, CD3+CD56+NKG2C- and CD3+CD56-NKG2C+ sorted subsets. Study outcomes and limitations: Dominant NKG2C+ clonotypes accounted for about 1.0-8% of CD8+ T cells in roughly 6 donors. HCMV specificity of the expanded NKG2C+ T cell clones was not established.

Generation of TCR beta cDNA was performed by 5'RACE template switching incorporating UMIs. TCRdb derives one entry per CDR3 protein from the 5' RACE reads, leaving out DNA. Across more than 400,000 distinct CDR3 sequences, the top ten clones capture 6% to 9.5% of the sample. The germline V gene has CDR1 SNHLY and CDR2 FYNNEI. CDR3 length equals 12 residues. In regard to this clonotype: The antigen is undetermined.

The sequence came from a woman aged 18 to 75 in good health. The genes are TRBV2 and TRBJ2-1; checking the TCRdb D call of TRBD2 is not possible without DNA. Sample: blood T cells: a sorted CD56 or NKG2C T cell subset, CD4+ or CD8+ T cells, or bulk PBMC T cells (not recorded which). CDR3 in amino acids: CAVRQRGDEQFF.